A selection of T cell receptor beta chains follows, all from one sample in a study of blood T cells in healthy people across ages. TCRdb analysed the 5' RACE reads with MiXCR anew, one entry per CDR3 protein. This sample has 700,000 to 850,000 distinct CDR3 sequences, with about 53% found just once. Input material: blood. Receptors were obtained from a man older than 75 in good health. Both conserved end residues are part of each CDR3. Some rows mark clone size as missing; the rest say once, few, many or name a class of expanded clone.

j_call	clone_size	v_call	cdr3_aa
TRBJ2-5	NA	TRBV27	CASSFLGLGETQYF
TRBJ1-5	few	TRBV20-1	CSARASGAARDQPQHF
TRBJ2-3	NA	TRBV2	CASSERDSSRDAYF
TRBJ1-6	NA	TRBV5-1	CASSLVPADSPLHF
TRBJ2-7	few	TRBV19	CASSPIPPASYEQYF
TRBJ1-1	NA	TRBV12-5	CASGLIQGTEAFF
TRBJ1-2	NA	TRBV5-1	CASSLGGGLNYGYTF
TRBJ1-2	NA	TRBV20-1	CSAQTGQGYTF
TRBJ2-7	NA	TRBV10-3	CAISESSGRLYEQYF
TRBJ2-1	few	TRBV4-1	CASSPSGYPGDEQFF
TRBJ1-1	NA	TRBV29-1	CSVSGRGPAGEAFF
TRBJ2-7	NA	TRBV20-1	CSARDLNSGTYEQYF
TRBJ2-4	NA	TRBV20-1	CSATGNFLAKNIQYF
TRBJ2-7	few	TRBV12-3/TRBV12-4	CASSGVGRAYEQYF
TRBJ1-1	once	TRBV6-6	CASRPGQGEAFF
TRBJ2-2	NA	TRBV6-1	CASSNPPGVTGELFF
TRBJ1-1	NA	TRBV29-1	CSVGTGLTEAFF
TRBJ2-1	few	TRBV24-1	CATSDTQGGGPLNEQFF
TRBJ1-1	NA	TRBV29-1	CSVRQFMNTEAFF
TRBJ2-7	NA	TRBV6-6	CASSNPRELHYEQYF
TRBJ2-2	NA	TRBV2	CASVATGELFF
TRBJ2-7	few	TRBV7-2	CASSSGDGSYNEQYF
TRBJ1-5	NA	TRBV3-1	CASSPLGGSYEHF
TRBJ2-1	NA	TRBV29-1	CSANGQGGHNEQFF
TRBJ1-2	NA	TRBV28	CASSTRGYYGYTF
TRBJ2-5	once	TRBV3-1	CASSHDRVKETQYF
TRBJ2-1	few	TRBV7-9	CASSYRIAGAYNEQFF
NA	NA	TRBV2	CASSVSEGEQYF
TRBJ2-3	many	TRBV20-1	CSASGDYSTDTQYF
TRBJ1-5	NA	TRBV12-3/TRBV12-4	CASTWGSNQPQHF
TRBJ2-1	few	TRBV29-1	CSVQGSSYNEQFF
TRBJ1-2	NA	TRBV3-1	CASSQDDSLDRGIPMRGYTF
TRBJ1-1	few	TRBV20-1	CSARDREWAGTEAFF
TRBJ2-7	NA	TRBV11-2	CASSYPGTDSYEQYF
TRBJ1-4	NA	TRBV7-9	CASSSPGLTGEKLFF
TRBJ2-7	NA	TRBV27	CASSVIGTGEQYF
TRBJ2-4	NA	TRBV6-6	CASSKIAGVEQYF
TRBJ2-7	NA	TRBV21-1	CASSKRDRAFYEQNF
TRBJ2-1	few	TRBV10-3	CAISESTNEQFF
TRBJ1-2	few	TRBV2	CASSETRASSGGYTF
TRBJ2-3	NA	TRBV20-1	CSARGRDRDAYF
TRBJ1-6	few	TRBV10-2	CASRGQAYNSPLHF
TRBJ2-3	NA	TRBV3-1	CASSQDPGFTDTQYF
NA	NA	TRBV15	CATSSGTGGPQETQYF
TRBJ2-1	few	TRBV11-2	CASRPGTSYEQFF
TRBJ1-2	NA	TRBV5-1	CASSLEGGQMYGYTF
NA	few	TRBV20-1	CSVRWGVEQYF